This entry lists 29 T cell receptor beta chains sequenced from one sample in a study of shared clonotypes between healthy human individuals (TCRdb year 2020). CD8 naive samples were CD45RO-negative cells positively selected for CCR7, giving a CD45RA+CCR7+ population that excluded TemRA cells. Library generation was performed with the immunoSEQ multiplex PCR assay. Here the immuneACCESS table is served through TCRdb, limited to in-frame sequences with V and J called. Missing clones are a known gap in these copies; in checked studies unresolved V genes cover under half, and the rest lacks a known reason. For this sample the table gives 800,000 or so clones, of which around 96% were detected only once. The top ten clones comprise around 0.25% of the sample. The sequenced material came from naive CD8+ T cells sorted from blood. This sample's cell subset or site label indicates: CD45RA+CCR7+. The source is a man aged 30-40 years in good health.

This chain joins TRBV10-1 and TRBJ2-7, with D uncertain. CDR3 length equals 10 residues. Germline CDR1 WNHNN, CDR2 SYGVQD (reference sequence). V dropped 9 bases and J dropped 3 bases, with 6 bases sitting between them. CDR3 protein: CARDGYEQYF. The CDR3 DNA follows: TGCGCCAGGGACGGCTACGAGCAGTACTTC.

The J gene is TRBJ1-1, the V gene TRBV27; D is perhaps TRBD1 (6 bases). The V end lost 7 bases, the J end lost 1 base, and 10 bases lay between the germline ends. This CDR3 spans 13 amino acids. Germline V CDR1 and CDR2: MNHEY, SMNVEV (reference sequence). The chain's CDR3 is CASNGGANTEAFF. CDR3 DNA: TGTGCCAGCAACGGGGGCGCGAACACTGAAGCTTTCTTT.

The genes are TRBV29-1 and TRBJ2-7; D is perhaps TRBD1 or TRBD2 (5 bases each). Germline V lookup: CDR1 SQVTM, CDR2 ANQGSEA. The V and J ends lost 7 bases and 4 bases respectively, with 11 bases between them. This CDR3 is 11 amino acids long. The CDR3 reads CSAGTTYEQYF. CDR3 in DNA: TGCAGCGCGGGGACGACATACGAGCAGTACTTC.

The V call is TRBV21-1, the J call TRBJ1-3; the D call of TRBD1 is as the table states it, not checked on the DNA. TRBV21-1 is a pseudogene. This CDR3 has 16 residues. In nucleotides, the CDR3 is TGTGCCAGCAGCAAAGCCCGCAGGGTGCCTGGAAACACCATATATTTT. It codes for CASSKARRVPGNTIYF.

The chain has TRBV5-8 and TRBJ2-7, with TRBD1 matching 8 bases. V lost 3 bases to trimming and J lost 6 bases; unmatched junction nucleotides: 8. Germline V gene lookup returns CDR1 SGHTS and CDR2 YDEGEE. The CDR3 is 14 amino acids. The CDR3 DNA is TGTGCCAGCAGCTGGGGACAGGCCCGATTCGAGCAGTACTTC. Translation: CASSWGQARFEQYF.

The chain joins TRBV23-1 to TRBJ2-5; TRBD2 might be the D (5 bases). TRBV23-1 is filed as an ORF, its function uncertain. V was trimmed by 7 bases and J by 3 bases, leaving 15 bases between them. The CDR3 sequence is 14 residues long. The CDR3 region has the DNA TGCGCCAGCACCCCAAGGGAGCAGAAAGAGACCCAGTACTTC. Translating gives CASTPREQKETQYF.

This clone is a singleton in its sample. The chain links TRBV9 to TRBJ2-2; 9 nucleotides line up with TRBD2. This CDR3 is built from 18 residues. Germline V gives CDR1 SGDLS, CDR2 YYNGEE. The junction had 11 bases not matched to a gene; V was cut back by 0 bases and J by 5 bases. The CDR3 DNA reads TGTGCCAGCAGCGTAGGAAGGCGGGAGGGTGTTATAACCGGGGAGCTGTTTTTT. This encodes CASSVGRREGVITGELFF.

The chain joins TRBV10-2 to TRBJ2-1; D gene unclear. V was shortened by 10 bases and J by 5 bases, with 12 bases between the two germline ends. This CDR3 is built from 12 residues. Germline CDR1 and CDR2: WSHSY and SAAADI. This CDR3 reads CATQAYDNEQFF. The DNA of the CDR3 is TGCGCCACCCAGGCCTACGACAATGAGCAGTTCTTC.

The rearrangement links TRBV28 to TRBJ2-3; 8 positions agree with TRBD2. The V gene's germline CDR1 is MDHEN and CDR2 SYDVKM. V lost 1 base and J lost 3; bases outside the gene matches: 18. The length of the CDR3 is 20 residues. The CDR3: CASSLFSAVVTAGETDTQYF. CDR3 DNA sequence: TGTGCCAGCAGTTTATTCTCGGCGGTTGTGACAGCGGGAGAGACAGATACGCAGTATTTT.

CDR3 bases: TGCGCCAGCAGCTTGGCGCCGGACAGGGACTCCTACGAGCAGTACTTC. This encodes CASSLAPDRDSYEQYF. The chain employs TRBV5-1 and TRBJ2-7, with 8 positions matching TRBD1. The CDR3 spans 16 residues. Trimming removed 0 bases from V and 0 bases from J; junction bases left unmatched: 5. CDR1 SGHRS and CDR2 YFSETQ come from the germline V gene.

The table lists this clone with a count of one. This CDR3 is also generated by other DNA sequences in the sample. The chain uses TRBV19 and TRBJ2-3; no firm D call. Trimming took off 1 base at V and 4 bases at J, with 3 bases between the two ends. Germline CDR1 is LNHDA and CDR2 is SQIVND (reference sequence). The CDR3 runs to 12 residues. DNA for the CDR3: TGTGCCAGTAGTATAGCGGCAGATACGCAGTATTTT. Translating gives CASSIAADTQYF.

The chain employs TRBV14 and TRBJ2-1; 9 nucleotides line up with TRBD2. The CDR3 is made up of 15 amino acids. CDR1 is SGHDN and CDR2 is FVKESK in the germline V gene. V was clipped by 1 base and J by 13 bases; unmatched bases: 11. The CDR3 reads CASSQVRGRALSQFF. The CDR3 region has the DNA TGTGCCAGCAGCCAAGTTCGCGGGAGGGCCTTGTCTCAGTTCTTC.

The chain recombines TRBV4-3 with TRBJ2-3, with 10 nucleotides matching TRBD1. The CDR3 length is 15 residues. Per the germline V gene, CDR1 is LGHNA and CDR2 is YSLEER. Trimming took 4 bases from V and 2 from J; bases not matched to a gene: 3. The CDR3 spells CASSPGTGDTDTQYF. The CDR3 nucleotides are TGCGCCAGCAGCCCCGGGACAGGGGACACAGATACGCAGTATTTT.

The chain links TRBV29-1 to TRBJ1-1, with 9 bases that match TRBD1. The CDR3 consists of 12 residues. In germline, CDR1 is SQVTM, CDR2 ANQGSEA. Losses at the gene ends were 6 bases for V and 11 bases for J; bases not matched to a gene: 10. The CDR3 region has the DNA TGCAGCGTCGCCCGACAGGGGGGAGAGGCTTTCTTT. Translation gives CSVARQGGEAFF.

The J gene is TRBJ2-1, the V gene TRBV7-9; tentatively, D is TRBD2 (7 bases). Germline CDR1 is SEHNR and CDR2 is FQNEAQ (reference sequence). V lost 2 bases and J 2 bases, leaving 10 bases between the germline ends. This CDR3 comprises 15 residues. Written as DNA, the CDR3 is TGTGCCAGCAGCTTATGGGGGGGCGCCTACAATGAGCAGTTCTTC. It is translated as CASSLWGGAYNEQFF.

Regarding this clone: This CDR3 is also generated by other DNA sequences in the sample. Here the CDR3 reads CSVELAGGGETQYF. As DNA, the CDR3 is TGCAGCGTTGAGCTTGCGGGAGGAGGTGAGACCCAGTACTTC. The chain combines TRBV29-1 with TRBJ2-5, with TRBD2 matching over 8 bases. The ends lost 3 bases at V and 5 bases at J; junction bases unmatched: 8. The CDR3 is 14 amino acids. Looked up from germline, CDR1 is SQVTM and CDR2 is ANQGSEA.

Comments on this clone: The identical CDR3 is also encoded by other nucleotide sequences in the sample. The chain links TRBV29-1 to TRBJ2-2; unclear D gene. CDR3 length: 11 residues. The germline V and J ends were trimmed by 4 bases and 1 base, with 1 base remaining between them. Germline-derived CDR1 and CDR2 are SQVTM and ANQGSEA. CDR3 amino acids: CSVVNTGELFF. The CDR3 DNA reads TGCAGCGTTGTGAACACCGGGGAGCTGTTTTTT.

This chain uses TRBV7-3 with TRBJ2-1; 10 bases line up with TRBD1. CDR1 SGHTA and CDR2 FQGTGA come from the germline V gene. The CDR3 has 16 amino acids. The junction had 2 bases not matched to a gene; V was cut back by 1 base and J by 2 bases. CDR3 nucleotides: TGTGCCAGCAGCTTAATGGGGACAGGGGCCTACAATGAGCAGTTCTTC. Translation gives CASSLMGTGAYNEQFF.

The CDR3 sequence is CASSSRMTTGLGELFF. Here the CDR3 DNA reads TGTGCCAGCAGCTCTCGGATGACTACGGGTCTCGGGGAGCTGTTTTTT. The chain employs TRBV7-9 and TRBJ2-2; tentatively, D is TRBD2 (5 bases). Looked up from germline, CDR1 is SEHNR and CDR2 is FQNEAQ (reference sequence). The V and J ends lost 4 bases and 7 bases respectively, with 19 bases between them. The CDR3 sequence is 16 residues long.

The gene calls are TRBV14 and TRBJ2-1; D may correspond to TRBD1 or TRBD2 (5 bases each). Trimming shortened V by 4 bases and J by 8 bases, and 21 bases separated the two germline ends. This CDR3 contains 16 residues. The V gene's germline CDR1 is SGHDN and CDR2 FVKESK. This CDR3 is CASSRHFPGLSDEQFF. The CDR3 DNA sequence: TGTGCCAGCAGCCGCCACTTCCCGGGGCTAAGCGATGAGCAGTTCTTC.

The chain employs TRBV14 and TRBJ1-1; 7 bases align to TRBD1. With V trimmed by 2 bases and J by 3 bases, 3 bases remained unmatched. Germline assignment: CDR1 SGHDN and CDR2 FVKESK. This CDR3 has 14 amino acids. This chain's CDR3 is CASSQLQGDTEAFF. CDR3 sequence (DNA): TGTGCCAGCAGCCAACTCCAGGGGGACACTGAAGCTTTCTTT. Complete variable domain (other parts from reference TRBV14 and TRBJ1-1): EAGVTQFPSHSVIEKGQTVTLRCDPISGHDNLYWYRRVMGKEIKFLLHFVKESKQDESGMPNNRFLAERTGGTYSTLKVQPAELEDSGVYFCASSQLQGDTEAFFGQGTRLTVV.

The chain employs TRBV4-1 and TRBJ2-7; possibly TRBD2 for D (6 bases). Germline-derived CDR1 and CDR2 are MGHRA and YSYEKL. The CDR3 loop spans 14 amino acids. Trimming took off 4 bases at V and 5 bases at J, with 15 bases between the two ends. The CDR3 DNA follows: TGCGCCAGCAGCCTCCCCGGGAGACTCCACGAGCAGTACTTC. Protein: CASSLPGRLHEQYF.

The rearrangement links TRBV28 to TRBJ2-2; D call uncertain. Trimming removed 6 bases from V and 2 bases from J, with 7 bases in between. There are 13 residues in the CDR3. Germline V gene sequence: CDR1 MDHEN, CDR2 SYDVKM. The CDR3, as DNA: TGTGCCAGCAGGCCCAGAAACACCGGGGAGCTGTTTTTT. Protein product: CASRPRNTGELFF.

The chain couples TRBV5-1 to TRBJ2-7; no reliable D call. V dropped 9 bases and J dropped 7 bases, with 11 bases sitting between them. The CDR3 loop spans 10 amino acids. The V gene's germline CDR1 is SGHRS and CDR2 YFSETQ. CDR3 region: CATQIGEQYF. DNA for the CDR3: TGCGCCACCCAAATTGGGGAGCAGTACTTC.

The chain carries TRBV29-1 and TRBJ2-7; no clear D. The CDR3 sequence is 15 residues long. CDR1 is SQVTM, CDR2 ANQGSEA, per germline. Trimming removed 0 bases at V and 0 bases at J, with 12 bases between. The CDR3 protein is CSVEDDKGPSYEQYF. For the CDR3, the DNA is TGCAGCGTTGAAGATGATAAGGGCCCCTCCTACGAGCAGTACTTC.

The V call is TRBV11-2, the J call TRBJ2-7; 7 bases are shared with TRBD2. Germline V lookup: CDR1 SGHAT, CDR2 FQNNGV. V was pared by 5 bases and J by 4 bases, with 5 bases of the junction left unmatched. The length of the CDR3 is 13 residues. Here the CDR3 reads CASSPSGTYEQYF. DNA for the CDR3: TGTGCCAGCAGCCCGAGCGGGACGTACGAGCAGTACTTC.

In this sample, this clone turned up once. V is TRBV27 and J is TRBJ2-7; D perhaps matches TRBD2 (6 bases). Trimming left V 2 bases short and J 11 bases short, with 10 bases between. The germline V gene encodes CDR1 MNHEY and CDR2 SMNVEV (reference sequence). The CDR3 runs to 11 residues. CDR3 sequence: CASSLGGEEYF. CDR3 coding DNA: TGTGCCAGCAGTTTAGGAGGGGAGGAGTACTTC.

This clone was counted a single time. The V gene is TRBV4-1, the J gene TRBJ2-2, with 8 bases identical to TRBD2. CDR3 length: 16 amino acids. Germline V gene sequence: CDR1 MGHRA, CDR2 YSYEKL. The junction had 5 bases not matched to a gene; V was cut back by 0 bases and J by 5 bases. The CDR3 DNA reads as TGCGCCAGCAGCCAAGAGGCGGCTAGCGGGACCGGGGAGCTGTTTTTT. Encoded protein: CASSQEAASGTGELFF.

The chain uses TRBV5-1 and TRBJ2-7, with TRBD2 as a possible D gene (5 bases). Germline CDR1 is SGHRS and CDR2 is YFSETQ. There are 13 residues in the CDR3. V was shortened by 5 bases and J by 4 bases, with 13 bases between the two germline ends. In DNA form, the CDR3 reads TGCGCCAGCAGGACTAAGGCAGGATACGAGCAGTACTTC. This gives the protein CASRTKAGYEQYF.